A selection of T cell receptor beta chains follows, all from one sample in a study of CD8 T cells in Susac syndrome. TCRdb independently ran MiXCR on the immunoSEQ multiplex PCR reads; one entry per CDR3 protein. The sample holds 150,000 to 200,000 distinct CDR3 sequences; roughly 93% are singletons and the top ten take just over 0.13%. The specimen sequenced was CD4+ T cells from PBMCs. The source is a human donor in good health. Both conserved end residues are trimmed from each CDR3. Part of the rows lack a size; the others show once, few, many or a class for expanded clones.

j_gene: TRBJ1-2; v_gene: TRBV5-1; abundance: -; CDR3aa: ASSQDTTNYGYT
j_gene: TRBJ1-4; v_gene: TRBV7-9; abundance: -; CDR3aa: ASSLGQSIDNEKLF
j_gene: TRBJ1-5; v_gene: TRBV20-1; abundance: -; CDR3aa: SATLGGPGQPQH
j_gene: TRBJ2-7; v_gene: TRBV18; abundance: -; CDR3aa: ASSPLGIAGGREDEQY
j_gene: TRBJ2-3; v_gene: TRBV9; abundance: -; CDR3aa: ASSVSAGGPSPDTQY
j_gene: TRBJ1-1; v_gene: TRBV9; abundance: -; CDR3aa: ASRADRDSTEAF
j_gene: TRBJ2-1; v_gene: TRBV10-3; abundance: -; CDR3aa: AISEFSSYNEQF
j_gene: TRBJ2-3; v_gene: TRBV20-1; abundance: -; CDR3aa: SANSGGDHSTDTQY
j_gene: TRBJ1-2; v_gene: TRBV3-1; abundance: -; CDR3aa: ASSPYLSGTVNYGYT
j_gene: TRBJ1-2; v_gene: TRBV14; abundance: -; CDR3aa: ASSQVASGGLSGYT
j_gene: TRBJ1-1; v_gene: TRBV7-9; abundance: -; CDR3aa: ASSAPGTPNTEAF
j_gene: TRBJ2-7; v_gene: TRBV28; abundance: -; CDR3aa: ASSPPGSGGHEQY
j_gene: TRBJ2-3; v_gene: TRBV6-1; abundance: few; CDR3aa: ASRPLVGITDTQY
j_gene: TRBJ2-5; v_gene: TRBV6-2/TRBV6-3; abundance: -; CDR3aa: ASSIQGGAETQY
j_gene: TRBJ1-5; v_gene: TRBV4-1; abundance: -; CDR3aa: ASSPRWIGDGSEPWPQH
j_gene: TRBJ1-1; v_gene: TRBV5-1; abundance: -; CDR3aa: ASILSPGNTEAF
j_gene: TRBJ2-2; v_gene: TRBV3-1; abundance: -; CDR3aa: ASSRLPGQGIGELF
j_gene: TRBJ2-2; v_gene: TRBV5-1; abundance: -; CDR3aa: ASSNGDTGELF
j_gene: TRBJ1-5; v_gene: TRBV18; abundance: -; CDR3aa: ASSPAGNQPQH
j_gene: TRBJ1-2; v_gene: TRBV2; abundance: -; CDR3aa: ASTYRDRGRYGYT
j_gene: TRBJ2-7; v_gene: TRBV27; abundance: -; CDR3aa: ASSLSRGGLNEQY
j_gene: TRBJ2-3; v_gene: TRBV6-1; abundance: -; CDR3aa: ASSRGLAGGRDTQY
j_gene: TRBJ2-7; v_gene: TRBV20-1; abundance: -; CDR3aa: SARETSGSYEQY
j_gene: TRBJ2-7; v_gene: TRBV2; abundance: -; CDR3aa: ASRYRGEQY